Here is one T cell receptor beta chain with its context. Its target is unknown. The primer mix had 60 Vbeta and 13 Jbeta primers. The method was immunoSEQ multiplex PCR; TCRdb's version includes in-frame clones alone and lacks a portion of them. This table has about 180,000 clones, 60% to 85% appearing once. The sample originates from a study of cytomegalovirus exposure and HLA in healthy donors. This CDR3 region has 16 residues. The V end lost 2 bases, the J end lost 6 bases, and 18 bases lay between the germline ends. Germline-derived CDR1 and CDR2 are MDHEN and SYDVKM. Study conclusions and caveats: Specificity for CMV antigens was confirmed in vitro for a few of the CMV-associated chains. The study flagged approximately 180 TCR beta chains as cytomegalovirus-associated. TCR beta sequences reportedly predicted most subjects' HLA-A and HLA-B alleles accurately. Across all donors, roughly uniform sequencing depth was an assumption of the presence/absence analyses.

The rearrangement links TRBV28 to TRBJ2-3; weak D call: TRBD2 (6 bases). The sample consisted of PBMCs. The TCR comes from a woman aged 50 to 60 in good health and CMV-seropositive. The CDR3 here is CASSLATGLGWDTQYF. Here the CDR3 DNA reads TGTGCCAGCAGTTTAGCCACGGGACTCGGTTGGGATACGCAGTATTTT.